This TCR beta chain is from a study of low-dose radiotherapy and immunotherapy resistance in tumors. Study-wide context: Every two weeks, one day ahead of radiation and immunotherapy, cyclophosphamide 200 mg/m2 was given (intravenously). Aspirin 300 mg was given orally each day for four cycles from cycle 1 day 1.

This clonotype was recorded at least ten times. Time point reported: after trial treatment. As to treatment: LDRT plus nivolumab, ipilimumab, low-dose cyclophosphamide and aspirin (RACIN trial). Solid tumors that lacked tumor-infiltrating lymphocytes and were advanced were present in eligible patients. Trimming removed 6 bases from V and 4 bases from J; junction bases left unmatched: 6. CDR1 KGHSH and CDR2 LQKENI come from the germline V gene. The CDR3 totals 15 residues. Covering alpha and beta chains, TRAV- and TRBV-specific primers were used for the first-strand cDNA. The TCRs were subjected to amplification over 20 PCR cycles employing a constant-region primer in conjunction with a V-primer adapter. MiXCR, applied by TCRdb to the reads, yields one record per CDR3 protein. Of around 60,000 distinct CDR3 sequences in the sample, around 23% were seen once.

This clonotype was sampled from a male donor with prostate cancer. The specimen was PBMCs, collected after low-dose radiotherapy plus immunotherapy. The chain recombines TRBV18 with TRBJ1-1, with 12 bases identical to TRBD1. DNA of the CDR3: TGTGCCAGCTCCGAAGGGACAGGGGGCGGCACTGAAGCTTTCTTT. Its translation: CASSEGTGGGTEAFF.